Included here is one T cell receptor beta chain sequence, with context. Antigen unknown. TCRdb's copy holds only in-frame clones and misses some; the assay was immunoSEQ multiplex PCR. This sample carries over 100,000 clones, approximately 90% of them seen once, and the ten largest clones take 8.4%. This sample is part of a study of T cell responses to AZD1222 COVID-19 vaccine. Study background: Pooling of second doses given at about 4 or about 12 weeks was done. Study-level points and caveats: Most donors were white British, females outnumbered males, and clonal diversity was possibly underestimated.

This receptor was identified in an adult in good health. The starting material was peripheral blood, obtained on day 0 of AZD1222 vaccination.

In DNA form, the CDR3 reads TGCGCCAGCAGCTTGGAGGCGGGCACAGGGGGCGATGGCTACACCTTC. Amino acid sequence: CASSLEAGTGGDGYTF. The chain has TRBV5-1 and TRBJ1-2, with 9 bases that match TRBD1. Germline V gene sequence: CDR1 SGHRS, CDR2 YFSETQ. Trimming cost V 0 bases and J 6 bases; bases outside gene matches: 9. The CDR3 spans 16 residues.